This TCR beta chain was sequenced during a study of blood T cell repertoires in COVID-19. The method was immunoSEQ multiplex PCR; TCRdb's version includes in-frame clones alone and lacks a portion of them. Of some 290,000 clones in the sample, 88% were seen once. This CDR3 contains 12 residues. CDR1 and CDR2 from the germline V gene are LNHDA and SQIVND (reference sequence). The V end was cut by 7 bases, the J end by 4 bases, with 10 bases between. Sequencing was carried out using peripheral blood. The rearrangement links TRBV19 to TRBJ1-1, with D possibly matching TRBD1 (5 bases). The receptor was isolated from a woman younger than 45 with COVID-19, enrolled during active disease. The CDR3 spells CASIQGTTEAFF. CDR3 sequence (DNA): TGTGCCAGTATCCAGGGTACCACTGAAGCTTTCTTT.